This paragraph covers one TCR beta chain sequence. Between the trimmed V and J ends, which lost 4 bases and 1 base, there was a span of 7 bases. CDR1 SGHDN and CDR2 FVKESK come from the germline V gene. There are 14 residues in the CDR3. The sample belongs to a study of blood T cell repertoires in COVID-19. Clones were read by immunoSEQ multiplex PCR, and TCRdb kept only the in-frame ones, dropping some. The table has tens of thousands of clones, roughly 84% seen once. The rearrangement joins TRBV14 to TRBJ1-4; D uncertain. Source material: peripheral blood. This clonotype was sampled from a man between 65 and 79 years old with acute or convalescent COVID-19. The CDR3 loop is CASSLGGTNEKLFF. As DNA, the CDR3 is TGTGCCAGCAGCCTAGGAGGAACTAATGAAAAACTGTTTTTT.